This T cell receptor beta chain stems from a study of CD8 T cells in Susac syndrome. The RNA, about 0.5 to 1 ug, was put through reverse transcription using random hexamers. Across 54 Vbeta and 13 Jbeta, TCR beta CDR3 was amplified with immunoSEQ multiplex PCR. A single record per CDR3 protein comes from TCRdb applying MiXCR to the immunoSEQ multiplex PCR reads. Seen here are about 76,000 distinct CDR3 sequences, approximately 95% observed once, and the top ten hold roughly 0.47%. TCR beta sequencing was performed on blood CD8+ and CD4+ T cells. TEMRA cells were FACS-enriched and CD8+ and CD4+ T cells negatively isolated. The V and J ends lost 6 bases and 0 bases, in that order; junction bases with no gene match: 8. CDR1 is MNHEY, CDR2 SMNVEV, per germline (reference sequence). The CDR3 loop spans 15 amino acids.

Material: CD8+ T cells from PBMCs. This receptor was taken from a human donor with Susac syndrome. V is TRBV27 and J is TRBJ2-7; 7 positions agree with TRBD1. The CDR3: CASSYRDSPSYEQYF. The DNA for the CDR3 is TGTGCCAGCAGCTACAGGGACAGCCCCTCCTACGAGCAGTACTTC.